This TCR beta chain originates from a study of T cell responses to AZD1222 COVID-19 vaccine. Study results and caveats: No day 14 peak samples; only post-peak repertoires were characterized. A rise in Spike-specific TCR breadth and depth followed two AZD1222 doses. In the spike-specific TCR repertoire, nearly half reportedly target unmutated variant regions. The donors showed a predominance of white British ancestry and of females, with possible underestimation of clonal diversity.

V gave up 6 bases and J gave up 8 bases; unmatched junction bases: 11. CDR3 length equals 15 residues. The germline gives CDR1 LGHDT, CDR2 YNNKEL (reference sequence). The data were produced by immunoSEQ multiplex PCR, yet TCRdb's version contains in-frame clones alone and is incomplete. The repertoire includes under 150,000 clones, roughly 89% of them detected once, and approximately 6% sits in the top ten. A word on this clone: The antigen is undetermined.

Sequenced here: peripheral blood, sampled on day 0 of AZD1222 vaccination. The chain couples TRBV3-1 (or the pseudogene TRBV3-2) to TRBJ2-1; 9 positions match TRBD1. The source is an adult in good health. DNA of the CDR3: TGTGCCAGCAGGCCGACCGGGACAGGGAACTATGAGCAGTTCTTC. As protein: CASRPTGTGNYEQFF.